These T cell receptor beta chains were read from a single sample in a study of blood T cell repertoires in COVID-19. TCRdb's table, derived via immunoSEQ multiplex PCR, lists solely in-frame clones and lacks some. The sample includes 250,000 to 350,000 clones, about nine tenths of them seen just once. Sequencing was done on a sample of peripheral blood. These receptors originate from a woman aged 45-65 years with COVID-19, enrolled during active disease. Both conserved end residues are part of each CDR3. Fields, in order: J gene, V gene, clone size, CDR3 protein. Clone size is stated in some rows and not others, as once, few, many or a class when expanded.

TRBJ2-1 TRBV5-1 many CASSTETGLQFF
TRBJ1-2 TRBV30 - CAWSVSTGAGYTF
TRBJ1-1 TRBV25-1 - CASSEYGRGRENTEAFF
TRBJ2-1 TRBV11-3 once CASRVHSDGSYNEQFF
TRBJ1-1 TRBV6-5 once CASRGGMNTEAFF
TRBJ1-2 TRBV12-3/TRBV12-4 - CASSSGDLYGYTF
TRBJ2-1 TRBV5-1 once CASGRDRNNEQFF
TRBJ1-1 TRBV30 - CAWTITGISGTEAFF
TRBJ1-5 TRBV9 - CASSPGGNQPQHF
TRBJ2-2 TRBV5-6 once CASSSQGAGELFF
TRBJ2-6 TRBV18 - CASSPVAGSGANVLTF
TRBJ2-5 TRBV24-1 - CATSDFGVQETQYF
TRBJ1-4 TRBV18 - CASSPYQPGGNEKLFF
TRBJ2-1 TRBV24-1 - CATSDFQTSGTYNEQFF
TRBJ2-7 TRBV4-1 - CASSQGTGSTYEQYF
TRBJ1-5 TRBV4-1 once CASSHEEGTGWNQPQHF
TRBJ1-1 TRBV18 - CASSPRQRNTEAFF
TRBJ1-2 TRBV13 - CASSKTGFNYGYTF
TRBJ1-2 TRBV11-2 - CASSLAGQLLSNYGYTF
TRBJ2-1 TRBV9 - CASSLHLAGQNEQFF
TRBJ1-1 TRBV7-6 once CASSSPAGELNTEAFF
TRBJ2-3 TRBV24-1 - CATSDLLLAGNTDTQYF
TRBJ2-7 TRBV30 - CAWGLGNSYEQYF
TRBJ1-2 TRBV3-1/TRBV3-2 - CASSLDREYGYTF
TRBJ2-4 TRBV27 - CASSWGGGATKNIQYF
TRBJ2-7 TRBV27 - CASSLRGQGYEQYF
TRBJ1-2 TRBV24-1 - CATSDGTRNGYTF
TRBJ2-7 TRBV6-2/TRBV6-3 once CASSYSPSGRGGEQYF
TRBJ1-2 TRBV7-9 - CANPTGPPLYGYTF
TRBJ2-7 TRBV27 - CASSLTSSYEQYF
TRBJ2-7 TRBV1 - CTSITTWGRLANSYEQYF
TRBJ1-3 TRBV9 - CASSGGHDGNTIYF
TRBJ1-1 TRBV5-4 - CASSLVGGNTEAFF
TRBJ2-1 TRBV7-2 - CASSAYEGEQFF
TRBJ1-3 TRBV30 - CAWSTRAGNTIYF
TRBJ1-1 TRBV7-8 - CASRGRGLGNTEAFF
TRBJ1-1 TRBV4-1 - CASSPAGGNTEAFF
TRBJ1-2 TRBV29-1 - CSVRQGRYTF
TRBJ1-5 TRBV3-1/TRBV3-2 - CASSPASGQPQHF
TRBJ1-4 TRBV15 - CATSRATGGEKLFF
TRBJ1-2 TRBV3-1/TRBV3-2 once CASSQADRAIYGYTF
TRBJ2-3 TRBV11-3 - CASSLETGSVPDTQYF
TRBJ1-5 TRBV5-8 - CASSPTLGEQPQHF
TRBJ1-2 TRBV6-6 - CASTQERYYGYTF
TRBJ2-2 TRBV7-8 - CASSSRTGGSTGELFF
TRBJ2-3 TRBV7-2 - CASRVSGTTSTDTQYF